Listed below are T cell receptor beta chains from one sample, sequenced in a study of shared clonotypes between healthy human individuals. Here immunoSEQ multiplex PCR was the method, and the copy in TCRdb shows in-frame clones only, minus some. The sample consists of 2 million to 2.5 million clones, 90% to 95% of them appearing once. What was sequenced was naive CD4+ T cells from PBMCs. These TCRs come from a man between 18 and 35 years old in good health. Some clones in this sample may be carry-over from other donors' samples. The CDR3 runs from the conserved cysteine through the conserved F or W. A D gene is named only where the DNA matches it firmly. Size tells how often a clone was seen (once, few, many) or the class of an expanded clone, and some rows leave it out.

CDR3: CASSSLGRGYMNTEAFF
DNA: TGTGCCAGCAGTTCTCTCGGTAGGGGGTATATGAACACTGAAGCTTTCTTT
D: -
J: TRBJ1-1
size: -
V: TRBV7-2

CDR3: CASSLELAEQFF
DNA: TGTGCCAGCAGCTTAGAACTAGCTGAGCAGTTCTTC
D: -
J: TRBJ2-1
size: once
V: TRBV11-1

CDR3: CASSLVQGAGGYTF
DNA: TGTGCCAGCAGCTTAGTACAGGGGGCCGGTGGCTACACCTTC
D: TRBD1
J: TRBJ1-2
size: -
V: TRBV7-9

CDR3: CASSQVIQGVASRSYEQYF
DNA: TGCGCCAGCAGCCAAGTTATACAGGGGGTAGCATCGCGTTCCTACGAGCAGTACTTC
D: TRBD1
J: TRBJ2-7
size: -
V: TRBV4-1

CDR3: CAWSLTSGTQFF
DNA: TGTGCCTGGAGTTTGACGAGCGGGACCCAGTTCTTC
D: TRBD2
J: TRBJ2-1
size: -
V: TRBV30

CDR3: CASKGPIQPQHF
DNA: TGTGCCAGCAAGGGACCGATTCAGCCCCAGCATTTT
D: -
J: TRBJ1-5
size: -
V: TRBV13

CDR3: CASSQRWRPYEQYF
DNA: TGCGCCAGCAGTCAACGGTGGAGGCCGTACGAGCAGTACTTC
D: -
J: TRBJ2-7
size: -
V: TRBV23-1

CDR3: CASSYPRQGPDGEAFF
DNA: TGTGCCAGCAGTTACCCTCGACAGGGGCCAGACGGTGAAGCTTTCTTT
D: TRBD1
J: TRBJ1-1
size: once
V: TRBV6-6

CDR3: CASSPGLTEEAFF
DNA: TGTGCCAGCTCACCAGGGCTGACGGAGGAAGCTTTCTTT
D: -
J: TRBJ1-1
size: -
V: TRBV18

CDR3: CASRRAGASYNEQFF
DNA: TGTGCCAGCAGGCGGGCGGGAGCCTCCTACAATGAGCAGTTCTTC
D: TRBD2
J: TRBJ2-1
size: -
V: TRBV25-1

CDR3: CASSLRLDEKLFF
DNA: TGTGCCAGCTCACTCAGGCTTGATGAAAAACTGTTTTTT
D: -
J: TRBJ1-4
size: -
V: TRBV18

CDR3: CASRSLNYEQYF
DNA: TGTGCCAGTAGGAGTTTAAACTACGAGCAGTACTTC
D: -
J: TRBJ2-7
size: -
V: TRBV19

CDR3: CASSIPTQAQYF
DNA: TGTGCCAGTAGTATACCCACGCAGGCCCAGTACTTC
D: -
J: TRBJ2-5
size: -
V: TRBV19

CDR3: CASSATDRGRATFF
DNA: TGTGCCAGCAGTGCCACCGACAGGGGGCGGGCTACTTTCTTT
D: TRBD1
J: TRBJ1-1
size: -
V: TRBV28

CDR3: CASSTRGGGRENEQFF
DNA: TGTGCCAGCAGCACCCGGGGTGGCGGGAGGGAGAATGAGCAGTTCTTC
D: TRBD2
J: TRBJ2-1
size: -
V: TRBV11-3

CDR3: CASSLEGLGTSATLNEKLFF
DNA: TGCGCCAGCAGCTTGGAGGGCCTAGGGACATCCGCTACCCTTAATGAAAAACTGTTTTTT
D: -
J: TRBJ1-4
size: -
V: TRBV5-1

CDR3: CASSLAGRTDTQYF
DNA: TGTGCCAGCAGCTTGGCGGGACGGACAGATACGCAGTATTTT
D: -
J: TRBJ2-3
size: -
V: TRBV28

CDR3: CASSLQGPAGANVLTF
DNA: TGTGCCAGCAGCTTACAGGGTCCGGCCGGGGCCAACGTCCTGACTTTC
D: -
J: TRBJ2-6
size: -
V: TRBV7-3

CDR3: CASSPSSYNEQFF
DNA: TGTGCCAGCAGCCCGTCCTCCTACAATGAGCAGTTCTTC
D: -
J: TRBJ2-1
size: -
V: TRBV6-6

CDR3: CASSFPQPLPHGYTF
DNA: TGTGCCAGCAGTTTCCCTCAACCCCTGCCGCATGGCTACACCTTC
D: -
J: TRBJ1-2
size: few
V: TRBV28

CDR3: CASSAPPGLVSGELFF
DNA: TGTGCCAGCAGCGCACCCCCGGGACTAGTATCCGGGGAGCTGTTTTTT
D: TRBD2
J: TRBJ2-2
size: -
V: TRBV9

CDR3: CASSPPGTGYGYTF
DNA: TGTGCCAGCAGTCCTCCCGGGACAGGTTATGGCTACACCTTC
D: TRBD1
J: TRBJ1-2
size: few
V: TRBV28

CDR3: CASRDQGYEQYF
DNA: TGCGCCAGCAGGGACCAGGGATACGAGCAGTACTTC
D: -
J: TRBJ2-7
size: once
V: TRBV5-1

CDR3: CASSLDGASGAYNEQFF
DNA: TGTGCCAGCAGCTTAGATGGGGCTAGCGGAGCTTACAATGAGCAGTTCTTC
D: TRBD2
J: TRBJ2-1
size: -
V: TRBV11-3

CDR3: CASSLWQRGTGELFF
DNA: TGTGCCAGCAGTTTATGGCAGCGAGGCACCGGGGAGCTGTTTTTT
D: -
J: TRBJ2-2
size: -
V: TRBV28

CDR3: CASSDPGGPNTEAFF
DNA: TGCGCCAGCAGTGACCCGGGAGGACCGAACACTGAAGCTTTCTTT
D: -
J: TRBJ1-1
size: once
V: TRBV10-2

CDR3: CASRGQGQDGYTF
DNA: TGTGCCAGTAGGGGACAGGGACAGGATGGCTACACCTTC
D: TRBD1
J: TRBJ1-2
size: -
V: TRBV19

CDR3: CATRREQDTQYF
DNA: TGTGCCACCCGGCGAGAGCAGGATACGCAGTATTTT
D: -
J: TRBJ2-3
size: -
V: TRBV10-3

CDR3: CAIRDRHQETQYF
DNA: TGTGCCATCAGAGACAGACACCAAGAGACCCAGTACTTC
D: -
J: TRBJ2-5
size: -
V: TRBV10-3

CDR3: CASSLSDLQVTYEQYF
DNA: TGTGCCAGCTCCCTCTCGGACCTTCAGGTTACCTACGAGCAGTACTTC
D: -
J: TRBJ2-7
size: -
V: TRBV18

CDR3: CASSQDQAGGSTVAKNIQYF
DNA: TGTGCCAGCAGCCAAGATCAGGCGGGGGGGAGCACCGTTGCCAAAAACATTCAGTACTTC
D: TRBD2
J: TRBJ2-4
size: -
V: TRBV14

CDR3: CASSLPPGRDIQYF
DNA: TGTGCCAGCAGTTTACCGCCGGGCAGGGACATTCAGTACTTC
D: -
J: TRBJ2-4
size: -
V: TRBV28

CDR3: CSGLYATQYF
DNA: TGCAGTGGTTTATACGCGACCCAGTACTTC
D: -
J: TRBJ2-5
size: -
V: TRBV20-1

CDR3: CASSLTGYTGELFF
DNA: TGTGCCAGCAGCTTAACGGGCTACACCGGGGAGCTGTTTTTT
D: -
J: TRBJ2-2
size: -
V: TRBV7-3

CDR3: CASRTRGEYEQYF
DNA: TGTGCCAGCAGGACCAGGGGGGAATACGAGCAGTACTTC
D: -
J: TRBJ2-7
size: -
V: TRBV6-5

CDR3: CAISPPTEQETQYF
DNA: TGTGCCATCAGTCCCCCGACAGAGCAAGAGACCCAGTACTTC
D: -
J: TRBJ2-5
size: -
V: TRBV10-3

CDR3: CASSFQGSNTGELFF
DNA: TGTGCCAGCAGCTTCCAGGGGTCCAACACCGGGGAGCTGTTTTTT
D: -
J: TRBJ2-2
size: -
V: TRBV7-8

CDR3: CAWSAAGTQYF
DNA: TGTGCCTGGAGTGCAGCGGGGACCCAGTACTTC
D: -
J: TRBJ2-5
size: -
V: TRBV30

CDR3: CAWNLGMGLTGELFF
DNA: TGTGCCTGGAATCTCGGCATGGGTTTAACCGGGGAGCTGTTTTTT
D: -
J: TRBJ2-2
size: -
V: TRBV30

CDR3: CASSQQGTGLNEQFF
DNA: TGTGCCAGCAGTCAACAGGGAACAGGCCTCAATGAGCAGTTCTTC
D: -
J: TRBJ2-1
size: once
V: TRBV7-9

CDR3: CASTHQDSDEQYF
DNA: TGTGCCAGCACCCACCAAGACAGTGACGAGCAGTACTTC
D: -
J: TRBJ2-7
size: -
V: TRBV5-4

CDR3: CATSTGRVTGNTIYF
DNA: TGTGCCACCAGCACTGGCAGGGTGACGGGAAACACCATATATTTT
D: -
J: TRBJ1-3
size: -
V: TRBV15

CDR3: CASSPPGALDQPQHF
DNA: TGTGCCAGCTCACCACCGGGGGCCTTGGATCAGCCCCAGCATTTT
D: -
J: TRBJ1-5
size: once
V: TRBV18

CDR3: CASGEKGAPSNQPQHF
DNA: TGTGCCAGCGGGGAAAAGGGAGCACCCAGCAATCAGCCCCAGCATTTT
D: -
J: TRBJ1-5
size: -
V: TRBV27

CDR3: CASKRGYNGYTF
DNA: TGTGCCAGCAAGCGAGGGTACAATGGCTACACCTTC
D: -
J: TRBJ1-2
size: -
V: TRBV28

CDR3: CASSPGLVLDEQFF
DNA: TGTGCCAGCAGCCCGGGACTAGTCCTGGATGAGCAGTTCTTC
D: TRBD2
J: TRBJ2-1
size: -
V: TRBV27

CDR3: CASPGPRRETQYF
DNA: TGTGCCAGCCCCGGCCCCCGGCGAGAGACCCAGTACTTC
D: -
J: TRBJ2-5
size: -
V: TRBV7-2

CDR3: CASSYSGTYNEQFF
DNA: TGTGCCAGCAGTTACTCAGGGACCTACAATGAGCAGTTCTTC
D: -
J: TRBJ2-1
size: -
V: TRBV6-6